This TCR beta chain was retrieved from a study of blood T cells in healthy people across ages. Points from the study as a whole: The CMV status of each donor remained undetermined, and this could have confounded shifts in expanded clonotypes. Roughly linear declines in TCR beta diversity per million T cells occurred with age.

The CDR3 length is 12 residues. The V end lost 7 bases, the J end lost 10 bases, and 17 bases lay between the germline ends. Looked up from germline, CDR1 is DFQATT and CDR2 is SNEGSKA (reference sequence). As to this clonotype: Its target is not known. This may be a read error: a much more frequent sequence differs by one nucleotide.

For the second PCR, which ran for about 7 to 11 cycles, a sample-barcoded 5' primer and a J-beta primer mix were used. Using its own MiXCR run on the 5' RACE reads, TCRdb lists one record per CDR3 protein. The sample consists of about 930,000 distinct CDR3 sequences, around 29% of them appearing once. The same sample was also used in a study of T cells of mothers and their children. That work contributes: Donation came from a few healthy Caucasian mothers together with their six children. Thymic selection shapes TCR recombination output similarly in related and unrelated pairs.

This rearrangement joins TRBV20-1 to TRBJ2-1, with a tentative D call TRBD2 (5 bases). The source is a woman between 40 and 50 years old in good health. Material: blood. The CDR3 here is CSGSGGSYEQFF. Written as DNA, the CDR3 is TGCAGTGGGTCTGGAGGCTCCTACGAGCAGTTCTTC.